The entry that follows covers one T cell receptor beta chain sequence. Germline-derived CDR1 and CDR2 are SGHNT and YYREEE (reference sequence). The J segment lost 7 bases and the V segment lost 4 bases, leaving 1 base of the junction unmatched. The CDR3 has 13 amino acids. The repertoire was sequenced with immunoSEQ multiplex PCR; TCRdb's copy has only in-frame clones and lacks some. Of roughly 150,000 clones listed, about 80% were seen once; the top ten hold 19%. This specimen belongs to a study of blood T cell repertoires in COVID-19. The wider study: T cells, B-cell-depleted T cells, or PBMCs provided the cDNA or gDNA that served as material.

The study drew participants aged roughly 18 to 89 years from under 30 US areas. This rearrangement joins TRBV5-4 to TRBJ2-7, with 14 bases matching TRBD2. Sequences were obtained from PBMCs or T cells enriched from blood (not recorded which). The sequence was obtained from a woman in her seventies in a cohort exposed to, infected with or recovered from COVID-19 (not recorded which). The CDR3 loop is CASSGTSGREQYF. CDR3 nucleotides: TGTGCCAGCAGCGGGACTAGCGGGAGAGAGCAGTACTTC.